A selection of T cell receptor beta chains follows, all from one sample in a study of T cell changes during pregnancy in multiple sclerosis. Data came from immunoSEQ multiplex PCR; TCRdb stores just in-frame clones and leaves some out. The data show 39,000 or so clones, 80% to 95% seen once. Sequencing used CD8+ T cells from peripheral blood mononuclear cells, obtained in the first trimester of pregnancy. Every receptor here comes from a female donor with multiple sclerosis, enrolled in a pregnancy study. Both conserved end residues are part of each CDR3. D genes are given only for firm matches. The listing skips clone size in some rows; elsewhere it reads once, few, many or a size class.

V gene	clone size	J gene	D gene	CDR3 DNA	CDR3 protein
TRBV7-2	NA	TRBJ2-7	NA	TGTGCCAGCAGCTTAGAAGGGACACCAACCTACGAGCAGTACTTC	CASSLEGTPTYEQYF
TRBV27	NA	TRBJ1-5	NA	TGTGCCAGCAGTTTTCACGGTAGCGGTCAGCCCCAGCATTTT	CASSFHGSGQPQHF
TRBV5-4	NA	TRBJ2-4	TRBD2	TGTGCCAGCAGCTTGGCCCCAGGGGATAGCGGGATGACTAAAAACATTCAGTACTTC	CASSLAPGDSGMTKNIQYF
TRBV6-1	NA	TRBJ2-1	NA	TGTGCCAGCAGTGTATCGGTTTTGCCTAATGAGCAGTTCTTC	CASSVSVLPNEQFF
TRBV7-9	NA	TRBJ2-5	NA	TGTGCCACTTGTCGGAGCGAAATGGAGACCCAGTACTTC	CATCRSEMETQYF
TRBV5-6	NA	TRBJ2-1	TRBD2	TGTGCCAGCAGCCACTTTTCTAGCGGTGAGCAGTTCTTC	CASSHFSSGEQFF
TRBV28	NA	TRBJ2-7	NA	TGTGCCAGCTCGGATAGCGGAGATCCTGACTCCTACGAGCAGTACTTC	CASSDSGDPDSYEQYF
TRBV5-4	NA	TRBJ2-1	TRBD2	TGTGCCAGCAGCTTGGAGACTAGCGGGGGGGCCCCTGAGCAGTTCTTC	CASSLETSGGAPEQFF
TRBV9	NA	TRBJ1-5	NA	TGTGCCAGCAGCGTAGGGGGGGGGTCCGAGCCCCAGCATTTT	CASSVGGGSEPQHF
TRBV10-3	NA	TRBJ2-3	TRBD2	TGTGCCATCAGTCCCTCCTTGCTAGCGGAGGGCACAGATACGCAGTATTTT	CAISPSLLAEGTDTQYF
TRBV5-1	NA	TRBJ1-1	TRBD1	TGCGCCAGCAGCCTCCCGGGACAGGGGGCGGAGGTAGCTTTCTTT	CASSLPGQGAEVAFF
TRBV6-6	NA	TRBJ1-2	NA	TGTGCCAGCAGCCAGGCAGAAGCTTACTATGGCTACACCTTC	CASSQAEAYYGYTF
TRBV14	once	TRBJ2-3	TRBD2	TGTGCCAGCAGCCAAGATCCGACTAGCGGGTTGGATACGCAGTATTTT	CASSQDPTSGLDTQYF
TRBV27	few	TRBJ2-7	NA	TGTGCCAGCAGTTTAACCGGGTCTGAGCAGTACTTC	CASSLTGSEQYF
TRBV2	NA	TRBJ2-3	TRBD2	TGTGCCAGCAGTGAAAGACTAGCGGGCACAGATACGCAGTATTTT	CASSERLAGTDTQYF
TRBV30	NA	TRBJ1-4	TRBD1	TGTGCCTGGAGTGGAGAATATGGGACAGATGAAAAACTGTTTTTT	CAWSGEYGTDEKLFF
TRBV19	NA	TRBJ2-5	NA	TGTGCCAGTAGCGGGGATTTACAAGAGACCCAGTACTTC	CASSGDLQETQYF
TRBV5-6	NA	TRBJ2-6	NA	TGTGCCAGCAGCTTTAGGAGGGAGGCTGGGGCCAACGTCCTGACTTTC	CASSFRREAGANVLTF
TRBV7-9	NA	TRBJ2-1	TRBD1	TGTGCCAGCAGCTTGAAAGACAGGGAAATAAGGGATGAGCAGTTCTTC	CASSLKDREIRDEQFF
TRBV30	NA	TRBJ1-4	NA	TGTGCCTGGAAAGGTCGACAGCTTAATGAAAAACTGTTTTTT	CAWKGRQLNEKLFF
TRBV6-5	NA	TRBJ1-3	TRBD1	TGTGCCAGCAGCGGACAGGGGGCTGGAAACACCATATATTTT	CASSGQGAGNTIYF
TRBV7-9	NA	TRBJ2-7	NA	TGTGCCAGCAGCTCAGGGACTCGTGACTACGAGCAGTACTTC	CASSSGTRDYEQYF